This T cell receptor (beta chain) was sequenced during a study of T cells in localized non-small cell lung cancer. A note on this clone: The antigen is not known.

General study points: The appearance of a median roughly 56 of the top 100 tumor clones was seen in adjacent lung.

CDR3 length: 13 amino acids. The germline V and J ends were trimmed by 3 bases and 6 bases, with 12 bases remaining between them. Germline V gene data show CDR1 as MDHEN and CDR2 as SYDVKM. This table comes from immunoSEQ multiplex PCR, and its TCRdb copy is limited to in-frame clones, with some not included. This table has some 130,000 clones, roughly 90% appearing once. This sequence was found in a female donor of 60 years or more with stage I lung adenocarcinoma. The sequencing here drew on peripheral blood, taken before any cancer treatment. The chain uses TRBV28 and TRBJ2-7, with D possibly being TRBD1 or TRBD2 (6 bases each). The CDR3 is CASSLEGGSEQYF. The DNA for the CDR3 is TGTGCCAGCAGTTTGGAGGGGGGAAGCGAGCAGTACTTC.